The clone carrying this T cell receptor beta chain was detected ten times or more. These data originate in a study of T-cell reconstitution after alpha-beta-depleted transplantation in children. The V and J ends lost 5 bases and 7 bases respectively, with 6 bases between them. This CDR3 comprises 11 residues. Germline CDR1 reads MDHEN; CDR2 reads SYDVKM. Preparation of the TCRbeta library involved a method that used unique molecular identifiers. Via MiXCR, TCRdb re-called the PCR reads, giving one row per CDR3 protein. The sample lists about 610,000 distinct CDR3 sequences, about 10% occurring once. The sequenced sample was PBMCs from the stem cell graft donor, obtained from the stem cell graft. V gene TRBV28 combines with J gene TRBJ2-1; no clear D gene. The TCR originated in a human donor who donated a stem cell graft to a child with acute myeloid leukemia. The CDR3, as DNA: TGTGCCAGCAGTCAGAGGAATGAGCAGTTCTTC. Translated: CASSQRNEQFF.